Following are 2 T cell receptor beta chains from one sample sequenced in a study of OX40 agonist ivuxolimab in advanced cancers. Clones were read by immunoSEQ multiplex PCR, and TCRdb kept only the in-frame ones, dropping some. The sample lists about 46,000 clones; more than 75% were seen once. The sequencing used CD4+ or CD8+ T cells sorted from blood, collected in a trial of the OX40 agonist ivuxolimab. The receptors originated from an adult with an advanced solid tumor such as melanoma, head and neck, liver or kidney cancer.

The chain uses TRBV7-8 and TRBJ1-3; D gene ambiguous. The CDR3 has 15 residues. The V gene's germline CDR1 is SGHVS and CDR2 FQNEAQ. V was pared by 0 bases and J by 2 bases, with 8 bases between. CDR3 in DNA: TGTGCCAGCAGCTTAGCCATTACCCCTGGAAACACCATATATTTT. Its protein product is CASSLAITPGNTIYF. Supplemented by reference TRBV7-8 and TRBJ1-3, the full variable domain reads GAGVSQSPRYKVAKRGQDVALRCDPISGHVSLFWYQQALGQGPEFLTYFQNEAQLDKSGLPSDRFFAERPEGSVSTLKIQRTQQEDSAVYLCASSLAITPGNTIYFGEGSWLTVV.

V usage is TRBV5-4 and J usage is TRBJ2-5, with D perhaps matching TRBD2 (6 bases). In germline, CDR1 is SGHNT, CDR2 YYREEE (reference sequence). The CDR3 length is 15 residues. Trimming removed 2 bases at V and 2 bases at J, with 13 bases between. In nucleotides, the CDR3 is TGTGCCAGCAGCTTAGGAGTAGCGGAACAAGAGACCCAGTACTTC. This codes for CASSLGVAEQETQYF.